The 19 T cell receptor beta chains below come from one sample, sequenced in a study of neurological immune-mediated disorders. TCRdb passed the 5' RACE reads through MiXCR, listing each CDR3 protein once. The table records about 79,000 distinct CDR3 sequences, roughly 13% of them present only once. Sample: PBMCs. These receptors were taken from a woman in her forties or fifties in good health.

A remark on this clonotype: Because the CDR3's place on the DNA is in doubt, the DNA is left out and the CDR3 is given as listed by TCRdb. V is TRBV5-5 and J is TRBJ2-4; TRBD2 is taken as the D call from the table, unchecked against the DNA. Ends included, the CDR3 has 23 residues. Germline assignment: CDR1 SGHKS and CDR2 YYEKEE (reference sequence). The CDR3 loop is CASSFYICSARDEVTGSLNIQYF.

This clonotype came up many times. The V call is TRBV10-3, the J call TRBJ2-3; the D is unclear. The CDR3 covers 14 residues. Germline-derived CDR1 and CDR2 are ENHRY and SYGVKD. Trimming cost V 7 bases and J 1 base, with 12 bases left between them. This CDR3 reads CAIMGSSGTDTQYF. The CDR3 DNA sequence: TGTGCCATCATGGGGTCTTCGGGCACAGATACGCAGTATTTT.

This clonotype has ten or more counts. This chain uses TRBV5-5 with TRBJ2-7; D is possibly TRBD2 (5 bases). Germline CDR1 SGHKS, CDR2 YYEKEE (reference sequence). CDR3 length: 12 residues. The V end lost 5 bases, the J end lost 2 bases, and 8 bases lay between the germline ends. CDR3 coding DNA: TGTGCCAGCAGTCTCGGGGCCTACGAGCAGTACTTC. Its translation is CASSLGAYEQYF.

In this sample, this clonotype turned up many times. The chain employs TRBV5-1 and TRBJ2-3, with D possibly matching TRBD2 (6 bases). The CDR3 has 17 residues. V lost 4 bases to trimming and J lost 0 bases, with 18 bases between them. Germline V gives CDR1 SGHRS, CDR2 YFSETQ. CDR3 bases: TGCGCCAGCAGCGCCCGAGGCGATAGCGGTAGCACAGATACGCAGTATTTT. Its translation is CASSARGDSGSTDTQYF.

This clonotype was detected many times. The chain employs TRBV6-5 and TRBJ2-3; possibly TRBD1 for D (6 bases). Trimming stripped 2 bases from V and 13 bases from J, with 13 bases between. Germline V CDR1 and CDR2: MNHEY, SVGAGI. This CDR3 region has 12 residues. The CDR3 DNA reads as TGTGCCAGCAGTTACAAAGGCAGGGGCGAGTATTTT. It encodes CASSYKGRGEYF.

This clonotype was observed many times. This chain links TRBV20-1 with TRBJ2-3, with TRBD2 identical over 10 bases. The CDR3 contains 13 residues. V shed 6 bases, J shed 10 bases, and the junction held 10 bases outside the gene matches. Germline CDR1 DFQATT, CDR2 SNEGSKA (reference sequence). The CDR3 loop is CSALTPGTSAQYF. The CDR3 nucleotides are TGCAGTGCCCTGACTCCCGGGACTAGCGCGCAGTATTTT.

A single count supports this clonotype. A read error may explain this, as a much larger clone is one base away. In DNA form, the CDR3 reads TGTGCCAGCAGCCCCCTTCGGGACAGGGGACTAGCGGGAGTCAATGAGCAGTTCTTC. Translation: CASSPLRDRGLAGVNEQFF. The rearrangement uses TRBV7-9 and TRBJ2-1, with 14 positions matching TRBD2. Germline loops: CDR1 SEHNR, CDR2 FQNEAQ (reference sequence). The CDR3 is 19 amino acids. The trim removed 5 bases at V and 6 bases at J, leaving 15 bases unmatched. The whole variable domain, remainder taken from reference TRBV7-9 and TRBJ2-1, is DTGVSQNPRHKITKRGQNVTFRCDPISEHNRLYWYRQTLGQGPEFLTYFQNEAQLEKSRLLSDRFSAERPKGSFSTLEIQRTEQGDSAMYLCASSPLRDRGLAGVNEQFFGPGTRLTVL.

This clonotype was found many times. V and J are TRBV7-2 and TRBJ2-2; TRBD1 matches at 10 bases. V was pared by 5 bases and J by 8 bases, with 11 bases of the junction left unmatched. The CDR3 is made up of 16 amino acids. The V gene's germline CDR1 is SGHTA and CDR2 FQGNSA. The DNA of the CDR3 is TGTGCCAGCAGCCCCCCCTCGACAGGGGGCGCGGGGGAGCTGTTTTTT. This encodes CASSPPSTGGAGELFF.

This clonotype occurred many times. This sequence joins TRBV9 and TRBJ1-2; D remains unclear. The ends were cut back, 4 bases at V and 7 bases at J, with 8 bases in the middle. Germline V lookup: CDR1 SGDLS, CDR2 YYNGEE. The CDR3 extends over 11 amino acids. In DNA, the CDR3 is TGTGCCAGCAGCTCAGATCTTGGCTACACCTTC. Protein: CASSSDLGYTF.

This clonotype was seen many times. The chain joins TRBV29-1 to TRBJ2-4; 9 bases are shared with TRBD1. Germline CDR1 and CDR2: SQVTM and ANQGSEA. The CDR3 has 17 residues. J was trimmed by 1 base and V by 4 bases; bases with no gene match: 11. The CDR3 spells CSVAGGQGPPAKNIQYF. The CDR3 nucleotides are TGCAGCGTTGCTGGCGGACAGGGGCCCCCTGCCAAAAACATTCAGTACTTC. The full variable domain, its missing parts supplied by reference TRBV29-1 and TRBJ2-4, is SAVISQKPSRDICQRGTSLTIQCQVDSQVTMMFWYRQQPGQSLTLIATANQGSEATYESGFVIDKFPISRPNLTFSTLTVSNMSPEDSSIYLCSVAGGQGPPAKNIQYFGAGTRLSVL.

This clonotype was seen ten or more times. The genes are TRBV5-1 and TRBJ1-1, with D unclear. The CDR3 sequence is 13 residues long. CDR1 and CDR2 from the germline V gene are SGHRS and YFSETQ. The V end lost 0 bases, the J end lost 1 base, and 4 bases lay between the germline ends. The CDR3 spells CASSLEENTEAFF. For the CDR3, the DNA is TGCGCCAGCAGCTTGGAAGAGAACACTGAAGCTTTCTTT.

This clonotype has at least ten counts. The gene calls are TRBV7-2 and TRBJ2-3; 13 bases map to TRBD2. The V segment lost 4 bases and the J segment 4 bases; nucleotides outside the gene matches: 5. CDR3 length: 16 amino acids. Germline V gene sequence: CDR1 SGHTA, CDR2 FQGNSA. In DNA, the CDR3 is TGTGCCAGCAGCTCAACACTAGCGGGGGGGCCAGATACGCAGTATTTT. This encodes CASSSTLAGGPDTQYF.

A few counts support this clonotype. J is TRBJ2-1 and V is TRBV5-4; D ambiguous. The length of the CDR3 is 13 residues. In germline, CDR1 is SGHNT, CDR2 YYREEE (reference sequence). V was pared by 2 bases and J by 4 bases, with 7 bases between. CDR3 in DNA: TGTGCCAGCAGCTTTACAGATTACAATGAGCAGTTCTTC. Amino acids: CASSFTDYNEQFF.

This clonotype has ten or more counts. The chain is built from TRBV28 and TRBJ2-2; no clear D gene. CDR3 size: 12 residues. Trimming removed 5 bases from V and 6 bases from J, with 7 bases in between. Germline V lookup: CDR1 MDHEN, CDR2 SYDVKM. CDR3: CASSPTSGELFF. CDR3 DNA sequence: TGTGCCAGCAGTCCTACCTCCGGGGAGCTGTTTTTT.

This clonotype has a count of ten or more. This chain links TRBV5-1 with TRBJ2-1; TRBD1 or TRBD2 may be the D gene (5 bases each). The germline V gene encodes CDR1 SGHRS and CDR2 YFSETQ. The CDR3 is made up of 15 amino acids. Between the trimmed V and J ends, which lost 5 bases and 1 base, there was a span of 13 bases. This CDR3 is CASRPRDGSYNEQFF. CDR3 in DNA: TGCGCCAGCAGACCACGGGACGGGTCCTACAATGAGCAGTTCTTC.

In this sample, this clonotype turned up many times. The CDR3 DNA reads as TGTGCCAGCAGTGACAGGAAGGCCGCAACTAATGAAAAACTGTTTTTT. Its protein is CASSDRKAATNEKLFF. The chain uses TRBV28 and TRBJ1-4; a weak D match, TRBD1 (6 bases). CDR3 length equals 16 residues. Germline V gene data show CDR1 as MDHEN and CDR2 as SYDVKM. Trimming stripped 5 bases from V and 0 bases from J, with 13 bases between.

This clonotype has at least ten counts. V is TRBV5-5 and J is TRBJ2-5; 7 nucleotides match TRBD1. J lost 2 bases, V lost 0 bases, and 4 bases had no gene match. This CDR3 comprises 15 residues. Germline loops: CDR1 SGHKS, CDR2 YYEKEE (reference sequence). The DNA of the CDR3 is TGTGCCAGCAGCTTGGTTTCGGGACAGCAAGAGACCCAGTACTTC. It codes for CASSLVSGQQETQYF.

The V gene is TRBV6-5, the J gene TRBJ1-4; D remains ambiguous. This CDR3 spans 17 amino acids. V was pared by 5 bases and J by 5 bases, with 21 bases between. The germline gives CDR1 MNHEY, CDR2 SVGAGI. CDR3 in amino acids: CASSTTMSGTVNEKLFF. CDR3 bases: TGTGCCAGCAGTACAACGATGTCAGGAACAGTAAATGAAAAACTGTTTTTT.

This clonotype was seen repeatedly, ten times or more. CDR3 nucleotide sequence: TGCAGTACTAACAAGGGGCGGACTAGTATAAATGAGCAGTTCTTC. It translates to CSTNKGRTSINEQFF. J is TRBJ2-1 and V is TRBV20-1; 7 nucleotides line up with TRBD2. The germline gives CDR1 DFQATT, CDR2 SNEGSKA (reference sequence). V lost 8 bases and J lost 7; bases outside the gene matches: 17. This CDR3 is 15 amino acids long.